These T cell receptor beta chains were read from a single sample in a study of blood T cell repertoires in COVID-19. The assay was immunoSEQ multiplex PCR, and TCRdb's table has in-frame clones only and misses some. Of around 81,000 clones in the sample, around nine tenths were seen once. The specimen was peripheral blood. The receptors originated from a woman older than 75 with acute or convalescent COVID-19. Each CDR3 is given with its conserved first and last residue. A D gene is named only where the DNA matches it firmly. Clone size appears in some rows only: once, few, many, or a class for an expanded clone.

clone_size,v_call,d_call,j_call,cdr3_nt,cdr3_aa
.,TRBV28,.,TRBJ2-3,TGTGCCAGCTCTGAAGCGGGAGATACGCAGTATTTT,CASSEAGDTQYF
.,TRBV11-2,TRBD1,TRBJ1-2,TGTGCCAGCAGCTCGACAGGGAAGAGTGGCTACACCTTC,CASSSTGKSGYTF
.,TRBV12-3/TRBV12-4,TRBD1,TRBJ2-7,TGTGCCAGCACAGGGACAGGGGTCTACGAGCAGTACTTC,CASTGTGVYEQYF
.,TRBV11-2,TRBD1,TRBJ2-7,TGTGCCAGCAGCTCGACAGGGACCTACGAGCAGTACTTC,CASSSTGTYEQYF
.,TRBV3-1/TRBV3-2,.,TRBJ1-1,TGTGCCAGCAGCCAAACAACAAAAGGGGTTGGAACTGAAGCTTTCTTT,CASSQTTKGVGTEAFF
.,TRBV7-9,.,TRBJ2-7,TGTGCCAGCAGCTTAGTAGCGCTAGGTCGCTCCTACGAGCAGTACTTC,CASSLVALGRSYEQYF
.,TRBV20-1,TRBD1,TRBJ1-4,TGCAGTGCTGCAACGACAGGGAAAGGCCATTTT,CSAATTGKGHF
once,TRBV25-1,TRBD2,TRBJ2-3,TGTGCCAGCAGGGCGACTAGCGACCCCACAGATACGCAGTATTTT,CASRATSDPTDTQYF
.,TRBV7-8,TRBD1,TRBJ1-1,TGTGCCAGCAGGGGGACAGTAGGGCCGGGCACTGAAGCTTTCTTT,CASRGTVGPGTEAFF
once,TRBV6-2/TRBV6-3,.,TRBJ2-7,TGTGCCAGCAGCCTGTGGAGGTACGCATTCGAGCAGTACTTC,CASSLWRYAFEQYF
.,TRBV29-1,TRBD2,TRBJ2-1,TGCAGCGTTGACCGGGGGGGGGCCTACGTAAGTGAGCAGTTCTTC,CSVDRGGAYVSEQFF
once,TRBV19,TRBD1,TRBJ2-3,TGTGCCAGTAGTATCGACAGGGGAAGGACAGATACGCAGTATTTT,CASSIDRGRTDTQYF
.,TRBV19,.,TRBJ1-1,TGTGCCAGTAGTATCATAGACAGTAACACTGAAGCTTTCTTT,CASSIIDSNTEAFF
.,TRBV12-3/TRBV12-4,TRBD2,TRBJ2-5,TGTGCCAGCAGTGCCCTAGCGGGAGAGACCCAGTACTTC,CASSALAGETQYF
few,TRBV10-3,.,TRBJ2-2,TGTGCCATCAGTGAGACAGGGGGAGGGACCGGGGAGCTGTTTTTT,CAISETGGGTGELFF
.,TRBV19,TRBD1,TRBJ1-2,TGTGCCAGTAGTGTCGGGACAGGGTATAACTATGGCTACACCTTC,CASSVGTGYNYGYTF
.,TRBV2,.,TRBJ1-6,TGTGCCAGCAGCCTGGGGGGAAATTCACCCCTCCACTTT,CASSLGGNSPLHF
few,TRBV7-9,.,TRBJ2-5,TGTGCCAGCAGCTCCCCGCGAGGGTCAGAGACCCAGTACTTC,CASSSPRGSETQYF
.,TRBV2,.,TRBJ2-1,TGTGCCAGCAGTGTACGGGATGAGCAGTTCTTC,CASSVRDEQFF
.,TRBV10-3,TRBD2,TRBJ2-1,TGTGCCATCAGGCCTGGACTAGCGGGAGGGACCTACAATGAGCAGTTCTTC,CAIRPGLAGGTYNEQFF
.,TRBV6-2/TRBV6-3,TRBD2,TRBJ2-7,TGTGCCAGCAGTTACGGGAACCAGGGAGGGTTCGAGCAGTACTTC,CASSYGNQGGFEQYF
.,TRBV29-1,TRBD1,TRBJ1-1,TGCAGCGTAGAGAATTCAGGGGGCTTGGGCACTGAAGCTTTCTTT,CSVENSGGLGTEAFF
once,TRBV19,.,TRBJ1-1,TGTGCCAGTAAGCAGGGGCTGGGCACTGAAGCTTTCTTT,CASKQGLGTEAFF
.,TRBV30,TRBD2,TRBJ2-3,TGTGCCTGGAGTGGGGGTAGCGGGAGTGTAGCAGATACGCAGTATTTT,CAWSGGSGSVADTQYF
once,TRBV29-1,.,TRBJ2-3,TGCAGCGTGGAGGTTGGAGCCGATACGCAGTATTTT,CSVEVGADTQYF
.,TRBV11-3,.,TRBJ2-7,TGTGCCAGCAGCCGAGCCCACGGGGACTACGAGCAGTACTTC,CASSRAHGDYEQYF
.,TRBV9,TRBD1,TRBJ1-1,TGTGCCAGCAGCGTATCAGGGGGTGTTGCTGAAGCTTTCTTT,CASSVSGGVAEAFF
.,TRBV9,.,TRBJ1-1,TGTGCCAGCAGCGTAGCAGACACTGAAGCTTTCTTT,CASSVADTEAFF
.,TRBV5-6,.,TRBJ2-3,TGTGCCAGCAGCTTGAGGACAACACCTTGGGATACGCAGTATTTT,CASSLRTTPWDTQYF
.,TRBV25-1,.,TRBJ1-3,TGTGCCAGCACGGCGGGCTCTGGAAACACCATATATTTT,CASTAGSGNTIYF
.,TRBV24-1,TRBD2,TRBJ2-3,TGTGCCACCAGTGACCCGACTAGCGGGAGTACAGATACGCAGTATTTT,CATSDPTSGSTDTQYF
.,TRBV5-4,.,TRBJ1-1,TGTGCCAGCAGCTTTCCAGGGGTGACTGAAGCTTTCTTT,CASSFPGVTEAFF
once,TRBV7-3,TRBD1,TRBJ1-1,TGTGCCAGCAGCTCGACAGGGGGCATGAACACTGAAGCTTTCTTT,CASSSTGGMNTEAFF
.,TRBV5-1,TRBD1,TRBJ2-2,TGCGCCAGCAGCGGGGAACAGGGGACGAACACCGGGGAGCTGTTTTTT,CASSGEQGTNTGELFF
.,TRBV5-1,TRBD2,TRBJ2-5,TGCGCCAGCAGCCCCCGGGGTAGCGGGAGATCCCCCCAAGAGACCCAGTACTTC,CASSPRGSGRSPQETQYF
.,TRBV2,.,TRBJ1-2,TGTGCCAGCAGTGATGCAGCCTGGCGGGGCTACACCTTC,CASSDAAWRGYTF
.,TRBV15,TRBD1,TRBJ1-2,TGTGCCACCAGCAGAGGGTGGGGGACAGCAACTCTTAACTATGGCTACACCTTC,CATSRGWGTATLNYGYTF
.,TRBV6-5,.,TRBJ1-2,TGTGCCAGCAGCTTCCAACCCCCAGGGGAGGGAGGCTACACCTTC,CASSFQPPGEGGYTF
.,TRBV3-1/TRBV3-2,.,TRBJ2-2,TGTGCCAGCAGCCAATCCAGGGGAGTTATCGGGGAGCTGTTTTTT,CASSQSRGVIGELFF
.,TRBV9,.,TRBJ2-2,TGTGCCAGCAGCGTAGGCACAGGACAAGGGGACGGGGAGCTGTTTTTT,CASSVGTGQGDGELFF
.,TRBV2,TRBD1,TRBJ1-1,TGTGCCAGCAGAACAGGGGTAGCTTTCTTT,CASRTGVAFF